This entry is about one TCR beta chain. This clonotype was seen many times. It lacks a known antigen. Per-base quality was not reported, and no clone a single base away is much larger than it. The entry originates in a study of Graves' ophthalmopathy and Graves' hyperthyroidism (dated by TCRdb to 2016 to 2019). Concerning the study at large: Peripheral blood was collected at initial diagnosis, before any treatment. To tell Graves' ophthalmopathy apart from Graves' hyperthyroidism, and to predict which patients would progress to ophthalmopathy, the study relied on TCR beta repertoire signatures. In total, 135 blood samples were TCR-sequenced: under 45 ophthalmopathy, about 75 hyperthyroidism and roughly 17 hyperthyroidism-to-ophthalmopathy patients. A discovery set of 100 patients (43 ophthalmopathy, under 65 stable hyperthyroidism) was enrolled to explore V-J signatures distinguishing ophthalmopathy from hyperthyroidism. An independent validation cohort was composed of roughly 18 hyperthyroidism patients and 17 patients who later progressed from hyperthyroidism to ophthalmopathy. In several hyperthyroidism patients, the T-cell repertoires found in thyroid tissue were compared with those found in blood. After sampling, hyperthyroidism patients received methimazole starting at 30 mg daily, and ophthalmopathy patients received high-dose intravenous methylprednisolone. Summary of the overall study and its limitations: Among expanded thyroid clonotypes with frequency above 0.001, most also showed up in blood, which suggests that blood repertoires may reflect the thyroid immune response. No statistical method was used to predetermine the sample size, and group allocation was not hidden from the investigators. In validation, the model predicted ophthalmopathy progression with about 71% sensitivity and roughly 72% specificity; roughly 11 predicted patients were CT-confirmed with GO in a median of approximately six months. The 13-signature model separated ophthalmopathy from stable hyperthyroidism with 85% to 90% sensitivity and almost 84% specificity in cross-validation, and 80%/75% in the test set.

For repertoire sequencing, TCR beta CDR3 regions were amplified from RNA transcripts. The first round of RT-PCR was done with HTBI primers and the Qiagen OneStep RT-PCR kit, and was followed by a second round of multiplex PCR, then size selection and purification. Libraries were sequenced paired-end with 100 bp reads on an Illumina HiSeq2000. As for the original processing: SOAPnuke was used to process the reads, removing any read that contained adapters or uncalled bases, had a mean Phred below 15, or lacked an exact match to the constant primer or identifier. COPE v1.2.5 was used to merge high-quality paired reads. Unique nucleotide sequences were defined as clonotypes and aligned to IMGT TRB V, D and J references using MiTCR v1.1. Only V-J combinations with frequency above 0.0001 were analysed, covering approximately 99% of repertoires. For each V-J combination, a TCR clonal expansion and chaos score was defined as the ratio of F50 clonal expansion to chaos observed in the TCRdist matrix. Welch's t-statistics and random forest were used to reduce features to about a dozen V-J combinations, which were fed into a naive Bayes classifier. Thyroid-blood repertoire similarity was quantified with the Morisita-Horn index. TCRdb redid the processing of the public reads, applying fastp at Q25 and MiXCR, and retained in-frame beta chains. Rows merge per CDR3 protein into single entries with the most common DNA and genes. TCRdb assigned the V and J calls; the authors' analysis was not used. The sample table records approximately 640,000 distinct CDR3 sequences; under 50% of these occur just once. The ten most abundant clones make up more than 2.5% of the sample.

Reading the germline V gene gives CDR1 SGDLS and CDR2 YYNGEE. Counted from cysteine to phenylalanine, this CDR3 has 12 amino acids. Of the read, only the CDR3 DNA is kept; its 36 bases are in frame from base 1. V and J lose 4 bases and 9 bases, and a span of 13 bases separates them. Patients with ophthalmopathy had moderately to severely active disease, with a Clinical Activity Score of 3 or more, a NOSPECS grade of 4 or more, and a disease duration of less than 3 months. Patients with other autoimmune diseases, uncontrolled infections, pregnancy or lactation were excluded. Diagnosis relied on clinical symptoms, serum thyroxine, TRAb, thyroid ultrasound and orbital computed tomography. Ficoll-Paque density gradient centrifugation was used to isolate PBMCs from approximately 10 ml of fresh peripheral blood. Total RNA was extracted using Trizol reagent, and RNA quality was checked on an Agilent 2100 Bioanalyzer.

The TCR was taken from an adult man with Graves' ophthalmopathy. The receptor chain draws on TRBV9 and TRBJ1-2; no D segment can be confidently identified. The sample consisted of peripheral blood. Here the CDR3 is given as CASSPGGVRYTF. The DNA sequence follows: TGTGCCAGCAGCCCGGGTGGCGTTCGCTACACCTTC.